This TCR beta chain was identified in a study of control samples from healthy donors and cancer patients. Assay used: immunoSEQ multiplex PCR; TCRdb lists only in-frame clones, some missing. The sample has roughly 69,000 clones; over 80% are singletons. The count of this clone is one. The CDR3 is 15 amino acids. The germline CDR1 and CDR2 sequences are SGHNT and YENEEA. The V end lost 5 bases, the J end lost 3 bases, and 16 bases lay between the germline ends. The sequencing input was blood. V is TRBV11-3 and J is TRBJ1-1; TRBD1 is a possible D gene (5 bases). The sequence was collected from a man aged 55 to 69 in good health. CDR3 residues: CASSPGSPRDTEAFF. The CDR3, as DNA: TGTGCCAGCAGCCCAGGGTCCCCTCGGGACACTGAAGCTTTCTTT. Combining the CDR3 with reference TRBV11-3 and TRBJ1-1 gives the whole variable domain EAGVVQSPRYKIIEKKQPVAFWCNPISGHNTLYWYLQNLGQGPELLIRYENEEAVDDSQLPKDRFSAERLKGVDSTLKIQPAELGDSAVYLCASSPGSPRDTEAFFGQGTRLTVV.